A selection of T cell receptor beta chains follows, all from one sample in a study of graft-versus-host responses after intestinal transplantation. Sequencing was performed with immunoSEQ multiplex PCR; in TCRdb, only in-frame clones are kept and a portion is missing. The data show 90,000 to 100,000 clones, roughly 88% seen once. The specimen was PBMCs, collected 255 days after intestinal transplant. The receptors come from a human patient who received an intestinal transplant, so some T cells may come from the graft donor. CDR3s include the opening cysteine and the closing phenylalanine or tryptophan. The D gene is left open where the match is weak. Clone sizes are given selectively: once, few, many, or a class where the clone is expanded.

cdr3_aa: CASSLIGVTNEKLFF; cdr3_nt: TGTGCCAGCAGTCTCATCGGGGTAACTAATGAAAAACTGTTTTTT; d_call: NA; j_call: TRBJ1-4; v_call: TRBV6-6; clone_size: NA
cdr3_aa: CASSEQSGANVLTF; cdr3_nt: TGTGCCAGCAGTGAACAGTCTGGGGCCAACGTCCTGACTTTC; d_call: NA; j_call: TRBJ2-6; v_call: TRBV2; clone_size: once
cdr3_aa: CAWSKGVNQPQHF; cdr3_nt: TGTGCCTGGAGTAAAGGGGTCAATCAGCCCCAGCATTTT; d_call: NA; j_call: TRBJ1-5; v_call: TRBV30; clone_size: NA
cdr3_aa: CASRKQGVISEAFF; cdr3_nt: TGTGCCAGCAGAAAACAGGGGGTAATCTCTGAAGCTTTCTTT; d_call: TRBD1; j_call: TRBJ1-1; v_call: TRBV6-5; clone_size: NA
cdr3_aa: CASSLPGIRGYGYTF; cdr3_nt: TGTGCCAGCAGCTTACCGGGGATACGAGGCTATGGCTACACCTTC; d_call: NA; j_call: TRBJ1-2; v_call: TRBV5-8; clone_size: NA
cdr3_aa: CARKDSPVAGELFF; cdr3_nt: TGCGCCAGGAAGGACAGCCCGGTTGCCGGGGAGCTGTTTTTT; d_call: NA; j_call: TRBJ2-2; v_call: TRBV10-1; clone_size: NA
cdr3_aa: CASSERQNSGNTIYF; cdr3_nt: TGTGCCAGCAGTGAAAGGCAGAACTCTGGAAACACCATATATTTT; d_call: NA; j_call: TRBJ1-3; v_call: TRBV2; clone_size: NA
cdr3_aa: CASSYGLPSTDTQYF; cdr3_nt: TGTGCCAGCAGTTACGGGCTACCTAGCACAGATACGCAGTATTTT; d_call: NA; j_call: TRBJ2-3; v_call: TRBV9; clone_size: NA
cdr3_aa: CSVDGGGVYGYTF; cdr3_nt: TGCAGCGTGGACGGAGGGGGCGTCTATGGCTACACCTTC; d_call: TRBD1; j_call: TRBJ1-2; v_call: TRBV29-1; clone_size: once
cdr3_aa: CASSLWAGQGNTEAFF; cdr3_nt: TGTGCCAGCAGCTTATGGGCCGGACAGGGGAACACTGAAGCTTTCTTT; d_call: TRBD1; j_call: TRBJ1-1; v_call: TRBV13; clone_size: NA
cdr3_aa: CASSWTLGGGAHNEQFF; cdr3_nt: TGTGCCAGCAGTTGGACTCTGGGCGGGGGCGCCCACAATGAGCAGTTCTTC; d_call: NA; j_call: TRBJ2-1; v_call: TRBV2; clone_size: once
cdr3_aa: CASSRIGTEAFF; cdr3_nt: TGTGCCAGCAGCCGAATAGGCACTGAAGCTTTCTTT; d_call: NA; j_call: TRBJ1-1; v_call: TRBV7-8; clone_size: NA
cdr3_aa: CASSVPPSGLAKNIQYF; cdr3_nt: TGTGCCAGCAGCGTACCGCCCTCAGGGCTAGCCAAAAACATTCAGTACTTC; d_call: NA; j_call: TRBJ2-4; v_call: TRBV7-2; clone_size: NA
cdr3_aa: CASSLYQGLYNSPLHF; cdr3_nt: TGTGCCAGCAGTTTATATCAGGGTTTGTATAATTCACCCCTCCACTTT; d_call: NA; j_call: TRBJ1-6; v_call: TRBV27; clone_size: NA
cdr3_aa: CASSHYKTGWVYNEQFF; cdr3_nt: TGCGCCAGCAGCCACTACAAGACAGGCTGGGTCTACAATGAGCAGTTCTTC; d_call: NA; j_call: TRBJ2-1; v_call: TRBV5-1; clone_size: NA
cdr3_aa: CASSTLPSTDTQYF; cdr3_nt: TGTGCCAGCAGTACGCTACCTAGCACAGATACGCAGTATTTT; d_call: NA; j_call: TRBJ2-3; v_call: TRBV6-1; clone_size: NA
cdr3_aa: CASSLTGGRPTDTQYF; cdr3_nt: TGTGCCAGCAGCTTAACCGGAGGGCGTCCCACAGATACGCAGTATTTT; d_call: NA; j_call: TRBJ2-3; v_call: TRBV7-9; clone_size: few
cdr3_aa: CAISDGIGEFTDTQYF; cdr3_nt: TGTGCCATCAGTGATGGAATTGGGGAATTCACAGATACGCAGTATTTT; d_call: NA; j_call: TRBJ2-3; v_call: TRBV10-3; clone_size: few
cdr3_aa: CASSPGQGEAFF; cdr3_nt: TGTGCCAGCAGCCCGGGACAGGGGGAAGCTTTCTTT; d_call: TRBD1; j_call: TRBJ1-1; v_call: TRBV9; clone_size: NA
cdr3_aa: CASSQEQGANEKLFF; cdr3_nt: TGCGCCAGCAGCCAGGAACAGGGCGCTAATGAAAAACTGTTTTTT; d_call: NA; j_call: TRBJ1-4; v_call: TRBV5-1; clone_size: once
cdr3_aa: CASSLDPGGRVNNEQFF; cdr3_nt: TGTGCCAGCAGCTTAGACCCCGGCGGGAGGGTAAACAATGAGCAGTTCTTC; d_call: TRBD2; j_call: TRBJ2-1; v_call: TRBV11-2; clone_size: NA
cdr3_aa: CSVLQGATGNTIYF; cdr3_nt: TGCAGCGTCCTACAGGGGGCGACTGGAAACACCATATATTTT; d_call: TRBD1; j_call: TRBJ1-3; v_call: TRBV29-1; clone_size: NA
cdr3_aa: CASSLGWGTGEGQYF; cdr3_nt: TGTGCCAGCAGCTTAGGGTGGGGGACAGGGGAGGGGCAGTACTTC; d_call: TRBD1; j_call: TRBJ2-7; v_call: TRBV7-8; clone_size: NA
cdr3_aa: CASSTPWTTEAFF; cdr3_nt: TGTGCCAGCAGTACTCCATGGACCACTGAAGCTTTCTTT; d_call: NA; j_call: TRBJ1-1; v_call: TRBV28; clone_size: NA
cdr3_aa: CASSLYRGGTDTQYF; cdr3_nt: TGTGCCAGCAGTCTCTACAGGGGCGGCACAGATACGCAGTATTTT; d_call: TRBD1; j_call: TRBJ2-3; v_call: TRBV28; clone_size: NA
cdr3_aa: CASSYRDTYEQYF; cdr3_nt: TGTGCCAGCAGTTACCGGGACACCTACGAGCAGTACTTC; d_call: NA; j_call: TRBJ2-7; v_call: TRBV6-6; clone_size: NA
cdr3_aa: CASSYRKAPSYEQYF; cdr3_nt: TGTGCCAGCAGTTATAGGAAAGCCCCCTCCTACGAGCAGTACTTC; d_call: NA; j_call: TRBJ2-7; v_call: TRBV6-5; clone_size: NA
cdr3_aa: CASSLSAGYGYTF; cdr3_nt: TGTGCCAGCAGTTTATCTGCAGGGTATGGCTACACCTTC; d_call: NA; j_call: TRBJ1-2; v_call: TRBV27; clone_size: NA
cdr3_aa: CASSCLDIPPTYEQYF; cdr3_nt: TGCGCCAGCAGCTGCTTAGACATCCCTCCGACCTACGAGCAGTACTTC; d_call: NA; j_call: TRBJ2-7; v_call: TRBV5-1; clone_size: once
cdr3_aa: CASSPPPTGMLAYEQYF; cdr3_nt: TGTGCCAGCAGCCCACCCCCGACAGGGATGTTGGCCTACGAGCAGTACTTC; d_call: TRBD1; j_call: TRBJ2-7; v_call: TRBV28; clone_size: NA
cdr3_aa: CASSPTTLYNEQFF; cdr3_nt: TGTGCCAGCAGTCCTACGACACTTTACAATGAGCAGTTCTTC; d_call: NA; j_call: TRBJ2-1; v_call: TRBV28; clone_size: NA
cdr3_aa: CASSTGQGAETGANVLTF; cdr3_nt: TGCGCCAGCAGCACCGGACAGGGGGCTGAAACTGGGGCCAACGTCCTGACTTTC; d_call: TRBD1; j_call: TRBJ2-6; v_call: TRBV5-1; clone_size: NA
cdr3_aa: CASSIGVTGELFF; cdr3_nt: TGTGCCAGTAGTATCGGGGTGACCGGGGAGCTGTTTTTT; d_call: NA; j_call: TRBJ2-2; v_call: TRBV19; clone_size: NA
cdr3_aa: CASSFGDSHNEQFF; cdr3_nt: TGTGCCAGCAGCTTCGGAGACTCCCACAATGAGCAGTTCTTC; d_call: NA; j_call: TRBJ2-1; v_call: TRBV5-6; clone_size: NA
cdr3_aa: CASSLGRGLYNEQFF; cdr3_nt: TGTGCCAGCAGCTTAGGGCGGGGGCTATACAATGAGCAGTTCTTC; d_call: NA; j_call: TRBJ2-1; v_call: TRBV11-3; clone_size: NA
cdr3_aa: CASSLDRISDGYTF; cdr3_nt: TGTGCCAGCAGCTTAGATCGAATTTCTGATGGCTACACCTTC; d_call: NA; j_call: TRBJ1-2; v_call: TRBV11-1; clone_size: NA
cdr3_aa: CASSSTGAYTEAFF; cdr3_nt: TGCGCCAGCAGCTCGACAGGGGCTTACACTGAAGCTTTCTTT; d_call: TRBD1; j_call: TRBJ1-1; v_call: TRBV5-1; clone_size: NA
cdr3_aa: CASSLSGRFGNTIYF; cdr3_nt: TGTGCCAGCAGCTTGTCGGGACGTTTTGGAAACACCATATATTTT; d_call: NA; j_call: TRBJ1-3; v_call: TRBV5-6; clone_size: NA
cdr3_aa: CASRLDSTEQFF; cdr3_nt: TGTGCCAGCAGATTAGACAGCACTGAGCAGTTCTTC; d_call: NA; j_call: TRBJ2-1; v_call: TRBV5-8; clone_size: few
cdr3_aa: CASRGTGSNQPQHF; cdr3_nt: TGTGCCAGCAGGGGGACAGGGAGCAATCAGCCCCAGCATTTT; d_call: TRBD1; j_call: TRBJ1-5; v_call: TRBV6-1; clone_size: NA
cdr3_aa: CASSLTGTGGREQYF; cdr3_nt: TGCGCCAGCAGCCTAACCGGGACAGGAGGCCGCGAGCAGTACTTC; d_call: TRBD1; j_call: TRBJ2-7; v_call: TRBV5-1; clone_size: NA
cdr3_aa: CASSLGSDSSGNTIYF; cdr3_nt: TGTGCCAGCAGCTTAGGGTCGGATAGCTCTGGAAACACCATATATTTT; d_call: NA; j_call: TRBJ1-3; v_call: TRBV7-9; clone_size: NA
cdr3_aa: CASSQGTGDYNEQFF; cdr3_nt: TGTGCCAGCAGCCAAGGGACAGGGGACTACAATGAGCAGTTCTTC; d_call: TRBD1; j_call: TRBJ2-1; v_call: TRBV4-2; clone_size: once
cdr3_aa: CASSLGGVWDTDTQYF; cdr3_nt: TGTGCCAGCAGCTTAGGAGGGGTTTGGGACACAGATACGCAGTATTTT; d_call: NA; j_call: TRBJ2-3; v_call: TRBV11-3; clone_size: NA
cdr3_aa: CASKDRDLYNEQFF; cdr3_nt: TGTGCCAGCAAAGACAGGGACCTCTACAATGAGCAGTTCTTC; d_call: TRBD1; j_call: TRBJ2-1; v_call: TRBV6-6; clone_size: NA
cdr3_aa: CASSSRQRNEKLFF; cdr3_nt: TGTGCCAGCAGTTCCCGACAGCGTAATGAAAAACTGTTTTTT; d_call: NA; j_call: TRBJ1-4; v_call: TRBV27; clone_size: NA
cdr3_aa: CASSESVWGTGGSYEQYF; cdr3_nt: TGCGCCAGCAGTGAGTCGGTCTGGGGGACAGGGGGGTCCTACGAGCAGTACTTC; d_call: TRBD1; j_call: TRBJ2-7; v_call: TRBV10-2; clone_size: NA
cdr3_aa: CASSLGTVPYEQYF; cdr3_nt: TGTGCCAGCAGCTTAGGGACCGTCCCCTACGAGCAGTACTTC; d_call: NA; j_call: TRBJ2-7; v_call: TRBV7-2; clone_size: NA
cdr3_aa: CASTPEGQGGDTQYF; cdr3_nt: TGTGCCAGCACCCCGGAGGGACAGGGCGGAGATACGCAGTATTTT; d_call: TRBD1; j_call: TRBJ2-3; v_call: TRBV7-2; clone_size: NA
cdr3_aa: CASSRRGQGSHQPQHF; cdr3_nt: TGTGCCAGCAGCCGGCGGGGACAGGGTAGTCATCAGCCCCAGCATTTT; d_call: TRBD1; j_call: TRBJ1-5; v_call: TRBV7-8; clone_size: NA
cdr3_aa: CATSRRSSNEQFF; cdr3_nt: TGTGCCACCAGCAGACGTTCTAGTAATGAGCAGTTCTTC; d_call: NA; j_call: TRBJ2-1; v_call: TRBV15; clone_size: NA
cdr3_aa: CAAEVHQPQHF; cdr3_nt: TGCGCCGCAGAGGTTCATCAGCCCCAGCATTTT; d_call: NA; j_call: TRBJ1-5; v_call: TRBV5-1; clone_size: NA
cdr3_aa: CASSLYWGTGQETQYF; cdr3_nt: TGTGCCAGCAGCCTATATTGGGGGACAGGCCAAGAGACCCAGTACTTC; d_call: TRBD1; j_call: TRBJ2-5; v_call: TRBV5-6; clone_size: NA